This TCR beta chain was sequenced for a study of T cell responses to AZD1222 COVID-19 vaccine. This table comes from immunoSEQ multiplex PCR, and its TCRdb copy is limited to in-frame clones, with some not included. The table lists roughly 76,000 clones, about 88% of them singletons. Points on this clone: Its antigen is not known.

V was cut by 10 bases and J by 1 base, with 18 bases left in between. The CDR3 consists of 15 residues. CDR1 is SGHRS and CDR2 is YFSETQ in the germline V gene. Overall study results and limits: White British ancestry dominated among donors, who included more females, and clonal diversity was possibly underestimated. Scientists sampled the repertoires only once the peak T cell response had passed.

The TCR was taken from an adult in good health. Sample: peripheral blood, taken on day 0 of AZD1222 vaccination. V is TRBV5-1 and J is TRBJ2-1; D is possibly TRBD1 (5 bases). CDR3 loop: CAAPWAAGSYNEQFF. The CDR3 DNA follows: TGCGCCGCCCCCTGGGCGGCAGGGTCCTACAATGAGCAGTTCTTC.